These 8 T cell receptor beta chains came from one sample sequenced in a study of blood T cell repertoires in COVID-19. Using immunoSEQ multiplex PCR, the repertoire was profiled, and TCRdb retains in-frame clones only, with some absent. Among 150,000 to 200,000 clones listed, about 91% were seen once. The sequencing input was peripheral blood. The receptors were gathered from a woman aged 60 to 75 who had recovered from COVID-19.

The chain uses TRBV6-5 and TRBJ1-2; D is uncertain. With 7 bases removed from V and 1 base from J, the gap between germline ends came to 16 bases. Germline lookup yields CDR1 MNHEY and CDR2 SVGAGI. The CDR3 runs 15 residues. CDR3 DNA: TGTGCCAGCAACGCGATGGACGGGGTTAACTATGGCTACACCTTC. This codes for CASNAMDGVNYGYTF.

CDR3 nucleotides: TGTGCCATCAGTGAGTTGGGACAGGGGAACACCGGGGAGCTGTTTTTT. Translation: CAISELGQGNTGELFF. The chain employs TRBV10-3 and TRBJ2-2; 9 positions agree with TRBD1. The J segment lost 1 base and the V segment lost 1 base, leaving 1 base of the junction unmatched. CDR1 ENHRY and CDR2 SYGVKD come from the germline V gene. CDR3 length equals 16 residues.

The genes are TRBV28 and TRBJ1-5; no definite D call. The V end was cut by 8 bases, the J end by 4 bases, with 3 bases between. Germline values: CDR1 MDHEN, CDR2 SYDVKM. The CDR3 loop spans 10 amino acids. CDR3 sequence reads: CASSNQPQHF. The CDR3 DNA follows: TGTGCCAGCTCAAATCAGCCCCAGCATTTT. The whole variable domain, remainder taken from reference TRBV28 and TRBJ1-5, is DVKVTQSSRYLVKRTGEKVFLECVQDMDHENMFWYRQDPGLGLRLIYFSYDVKMKEKGDIPEGYSVSREKKERFSLILESASTNQTSMYLCASSNQPQHFGDGTRLSIL.

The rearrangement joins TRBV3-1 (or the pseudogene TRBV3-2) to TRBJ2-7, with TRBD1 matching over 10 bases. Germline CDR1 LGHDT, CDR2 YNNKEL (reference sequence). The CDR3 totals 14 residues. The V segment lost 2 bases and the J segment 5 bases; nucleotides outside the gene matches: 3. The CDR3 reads CASSQRGTGDEQYF. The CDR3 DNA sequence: TGTGCCAGCAGCCAAAGGGGGACAGGGGACGAGCAGTACTTC.

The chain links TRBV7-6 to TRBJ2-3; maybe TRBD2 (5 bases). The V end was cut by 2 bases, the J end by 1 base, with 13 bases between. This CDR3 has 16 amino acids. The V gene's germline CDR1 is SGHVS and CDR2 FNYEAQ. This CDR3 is CASSLRRILGTDTQYF. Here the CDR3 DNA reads TGTGCCAGCAGCTTACGGAGGATATTGGGCACAGATACGCAGTATTTT.

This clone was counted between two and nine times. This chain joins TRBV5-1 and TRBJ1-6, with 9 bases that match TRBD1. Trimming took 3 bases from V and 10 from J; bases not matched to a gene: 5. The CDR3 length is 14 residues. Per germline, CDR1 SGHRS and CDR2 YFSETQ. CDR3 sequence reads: CASSSGTGQSPLHF. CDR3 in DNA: TGCGCCAGCAGCTCCGGGACAGGGCAGTCACCCCTCCACTTT. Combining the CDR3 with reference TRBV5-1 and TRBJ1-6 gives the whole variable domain KAGVTQTPRYLIKTRGQQVTLSCSPISGHRSVSWYQQTPGQGLQFLFEYFSETQRNKGNFPGRFSGRQFSNSRSEMNVSTLELGDSALYLCASSSGTGQSPLHFGNGTRLTVT.

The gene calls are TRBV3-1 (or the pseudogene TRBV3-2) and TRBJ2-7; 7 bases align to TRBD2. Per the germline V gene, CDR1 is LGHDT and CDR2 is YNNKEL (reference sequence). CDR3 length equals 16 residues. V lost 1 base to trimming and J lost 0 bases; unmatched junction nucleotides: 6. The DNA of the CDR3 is TGTGCCAGCAGCCAAGCGGGGGGACTAAGCTCCTACGAGCAGTACTTC. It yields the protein CASSQAGGLSSYEQYF.

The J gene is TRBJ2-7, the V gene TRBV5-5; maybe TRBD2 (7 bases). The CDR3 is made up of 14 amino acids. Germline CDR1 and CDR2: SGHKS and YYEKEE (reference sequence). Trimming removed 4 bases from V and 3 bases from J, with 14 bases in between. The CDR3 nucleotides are TGTGCCAGCAGCGGTCCGGGGGGCGGCTACGAGCAGTACTTC. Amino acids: CASSGPGGGYEQYF.